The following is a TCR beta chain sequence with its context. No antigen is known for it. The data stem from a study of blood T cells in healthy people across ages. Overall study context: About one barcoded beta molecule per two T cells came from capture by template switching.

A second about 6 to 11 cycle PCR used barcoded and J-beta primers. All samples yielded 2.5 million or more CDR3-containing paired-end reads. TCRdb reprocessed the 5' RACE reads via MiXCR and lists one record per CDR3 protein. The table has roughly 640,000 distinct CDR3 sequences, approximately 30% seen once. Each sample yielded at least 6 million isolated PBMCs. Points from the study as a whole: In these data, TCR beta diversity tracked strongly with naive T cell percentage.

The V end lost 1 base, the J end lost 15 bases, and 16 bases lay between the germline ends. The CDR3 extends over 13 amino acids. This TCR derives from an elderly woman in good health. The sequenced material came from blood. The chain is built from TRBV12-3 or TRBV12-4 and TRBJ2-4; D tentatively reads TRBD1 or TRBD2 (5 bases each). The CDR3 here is CASSLGTDRAAYF. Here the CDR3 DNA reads TGTGCCAGCAGTTTAGGGACTGACAGAGCGGCGTACTTC.